The 13 T cell receptor beta chains below all came from one sample that was sequenced in a study of blood T cell repertoires in COVID-19. The protocol was immunoSEQ multiplex PCR, while the TCRdb copy is restricted to in-frame clones and leaves out a portion. The sample has 150,000 to 200,000 clones; around 80% are singletons. The sequenced sample was peripheral blood. The receptors originated from a man aged 60-69 years with acute or convalescent COVID-19.

V usage is TRBV19 and J usage is TRBJ2-5; 9 bases agree with TRBD1. The length of the CDR3 is 14 residues. The V and J ends lost 3 bases and 4 bases, in that order; junction bases with no gene match: 3. Germline V gene lookup returns CDR1 LNHDA and CDR2 SQIVND (reference sequence). CDR3 DNA sequence: TGTGCCAGTAGTATCGGACAGGGGATAGAGACCCAGTACTTC. Its protein is CASSIGQGIETQYF.

As regards this clone: A junction boundary mismatches the germline segment, possibly from a read error. This chain links TRBV7-8 with TRBJ1-3, with unresolved D. Germline CDR1 SGHVS, CDR2 FQNEAQ. The CDR3 is made up of 15 amino acids. DNA for the CDR3: TGTGCCAGCAGCCTAGCGTCCGTCTCTGGAAACACCATATATTTT. Encoded protein: CASSLASVSGNTIYF.

This chain links TRBV7-2 with TRBJ2-1; 10 nucleotides match TRBD2. There are 16 residues in the CDR3. Germline values: CDR1 SGHTA, CDR2 FQGNSA. Trimming took 2 bases from V and 8 from J; bases not matched to a gene: 9. CDR3 coding DNA: TGTGCCAGCAGCTTACGTTCGGGTAGCGGGGGGCATGAGCAGTTCTTC. It translates to CASSLRSGSGGHEQFF.

The chain links TRBV5-1 to TRBJ2-4, with TRBD1 identical over 9 bases. This CDR3 has 18 residues. V lost 3 bases to trimming and J lost 3 bases; unmatched junction nucleotides: 13. Germline V gives CDR1 SGHRS, CDR2 YFSETQ. CDR3 sequence (DNA): TGCGCCAGCAGCTCCCAAATCACAGGGGGCGAAGTCAAAAACATTCAGTACTTC. This codes for CASSSQITGGEVKNIQYF.

The CDR3 reads CASSPRDREGTIYF. CDR3 DNA sequence: TGCGCCAGCAGCCCCCGGGACAGGGAGGGCACCATATATTTT. The rearrangement uses TRBV4-1 and TRBJ1-3; 9 bases are a match to TRBD1. The germline gives CDR1 MGHRA, CDR2 YSYEKL. The CDR3 has 14 residues. The trim removed 4 bases at V and 9 bases at J, leaving 7 bases unmatched.

The CDR3 DNA reads TGTGCCATCGGGACAGGGGCCAATGAGCAGTTCTTC. Translating gives CAIGTGANEQFF. The chain recombines TRBV10-3 with TRBJ2-1, with TRBD1 matching over 10 bases. The CDR3 consists of 12 residues. V trimming: 8 bases; J trimming: 6 bases; junction bases outside the gene matches: 1. The germline CDR1 and CDR2 sequences are ENHRY and SYGVKD.

This sequence joins TRBV12-3 or TRBV12-4 and TRBJ1-2; D call uncertain. The ends were cut back, 4 bases at V and 4 bases at J, with 7 bases in the middle. The CDR3 has 12 amino acids. The CDR3 DNA reads as TGTGCCAGCAGTTCCGCGGCCTATGGCTACACCTTC. This sequence encodes CASSSAAYGYTF.

This chain links TRBV14 with TRBJ2-1, with TRBD2 as a possible D gene (6 bases). The CDR3 runs to 15 residues. CDR1 and CDR2 (germline): SGHDN, FVKESK. Trimming left V 6 bases short and J 4 bases short, with 16 bases between. CDR3 nucleotides: TGTGCCAGCAGTTGGCAAGCGGGCACTTACAATGAGCAGTTCTTC. Encoded protein: CASSWQAGTYNEQFF.

This chain connects TRBV7-3 to TRBJ2-3; 10 bases align to TRBD2. The V gene end was trimmed by 1 base and the J gene end by 4 bases; junction bases not matched to a gene: 8. The germline V gene encodes CDR1 SGHTA and CDR2 FQGTGA. The CDR3 has 17 amino acids. The CDR3 reads CASSLKPSGGSADTQYF. The CDR3 DNA sequence: TGTGCCAGCAGCTTAAAGCCTAGCGGGGGCAGCGCAGATACGCAGTATTTT.

This clone was seen a handful of times. The CDR3 bases are TGTGCCAGCAGCCTTCGGACTAGCGGGGGGGCCGAGACCCAGTACTTC. Encoded protein: CASSLRTSGGAETQYF. The chain has TRBV5-4 and TRBJ2-5; 15 positions match TRBD2. This CDR3 contains 16 residues. Germline CDR1 is SGHNT and CDR2 is YYREEE (reference sequence). V lost 4 bases to trimming and J lost 5 bases; unmatched junction nucleotides: 6.

The chain has TRBV6-1 and TRBJ2-3; 7 bases line up with TRBD2. CDR1 and CDR2 from the germline V gene are MNHNS and SASEGT. CDR3 length equals 15 residues. Trimming at V came to 2 bases and at J to 1 base, leaving 3 bases not matched to a gene. The CDR3 DNA sequence: TGTGCCAGCAGTGAACTAGCGGAGGGCACAGATACGCAGTATTTT. It specifies CASSELAEGTDTQYF.

This rearrangement joins TRBV5-1 to TRBJ1-4, with TRBD1 identical over 11 bases. V shed 0 bases and J 7 bases; nucleotides not matched to a gene: 8. The CDR3 is 17 residues long. Germline loops: CDR1 SGHRS, CDR2 YFSETQ. The CDR3 sequence: CASSLAGQGAIGEKLFF. The CDR3 nucleotides are TGCGCCAGCAGCTTGGCCGGACAGGGGGCGATCGGTGAAAAACTGTTTTTT.

The table lists this clone with many counts. The gene calls are TRBV24-1 and TRBJ2-7, with D perhaps matching TRBD2 (6 bases). CDR3 length: 15 residues. The germline V and J ends were trimmed by 2 bases and 6 bases, with 16 bases remaining between them. Germline-derived CDR1 and CDR2 are KGHDR and SFDVKD. CDR3 DNA sequence: TGTGCCACCAGTGATTGGCAGGGAGGCAGGACCGAGCAGTACTTC. Its protein is CATSDWQGGRTEQYF.